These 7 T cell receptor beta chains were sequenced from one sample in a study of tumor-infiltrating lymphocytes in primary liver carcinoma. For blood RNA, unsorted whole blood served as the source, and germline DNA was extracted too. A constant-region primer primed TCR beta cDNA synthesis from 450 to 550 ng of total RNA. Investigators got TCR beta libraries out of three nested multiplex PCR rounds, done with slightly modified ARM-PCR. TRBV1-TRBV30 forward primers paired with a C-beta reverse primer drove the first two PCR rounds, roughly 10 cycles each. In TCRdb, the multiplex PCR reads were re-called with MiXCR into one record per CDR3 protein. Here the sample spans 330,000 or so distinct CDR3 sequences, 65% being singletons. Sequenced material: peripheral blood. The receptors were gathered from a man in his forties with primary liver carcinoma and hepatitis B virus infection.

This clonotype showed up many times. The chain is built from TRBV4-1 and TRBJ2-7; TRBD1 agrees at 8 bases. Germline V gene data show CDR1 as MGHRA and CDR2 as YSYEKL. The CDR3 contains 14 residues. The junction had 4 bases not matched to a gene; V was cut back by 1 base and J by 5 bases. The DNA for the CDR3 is TGCGCCAGCAGCCAAGTATCAGGGGGCAACGAGCAGTACTTC. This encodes CASSQVSGGNEQYF.

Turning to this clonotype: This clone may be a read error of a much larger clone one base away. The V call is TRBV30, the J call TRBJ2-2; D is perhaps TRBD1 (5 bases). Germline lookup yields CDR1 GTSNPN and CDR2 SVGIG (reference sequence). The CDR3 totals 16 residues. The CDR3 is CAWSHSLRTYTVELFF. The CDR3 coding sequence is TGTGCCTGGAGCCACTCTCTCAGGACATACACCGTGGAGCTGTTTTTT.

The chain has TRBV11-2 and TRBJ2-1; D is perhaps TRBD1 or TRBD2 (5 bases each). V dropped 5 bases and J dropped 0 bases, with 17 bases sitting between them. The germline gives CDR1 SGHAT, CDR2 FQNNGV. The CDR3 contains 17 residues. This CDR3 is CASSRGISDSSYNEQFF. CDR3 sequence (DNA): TGTGCCAGCAGCAGAGGGATTAGCGACAGCTCCTACAATGAGCAGTTCTTC.

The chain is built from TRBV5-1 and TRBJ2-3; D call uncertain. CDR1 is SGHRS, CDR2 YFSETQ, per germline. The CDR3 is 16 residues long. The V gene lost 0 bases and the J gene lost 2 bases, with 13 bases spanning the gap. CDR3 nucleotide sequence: TGCGCCAGCAGCTTGGATCGCCGAACTTACACAGATACGCAGTATTTT. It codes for CASSLDRRTYTDTQYF. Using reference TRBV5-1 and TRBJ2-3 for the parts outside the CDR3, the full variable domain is KAGVTQTPRYLIKTRGQQVTLSCSPISGHRSVSWYQQTPGQGLQFLFEYFSETQRNKGNFPGRFSGRQFSNSRSEMNVSTLELGDSALYLCASSLDRRTYTDTQYFGPGTRLTVL.

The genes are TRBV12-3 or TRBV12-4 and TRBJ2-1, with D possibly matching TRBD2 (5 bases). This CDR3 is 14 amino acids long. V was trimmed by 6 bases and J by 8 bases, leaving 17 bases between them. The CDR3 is CASSRRRGMDEQFF. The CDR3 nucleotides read TGTGCCAGCAGCCGTCGACGGGGTATGGATGAGCAGTTCTTC.

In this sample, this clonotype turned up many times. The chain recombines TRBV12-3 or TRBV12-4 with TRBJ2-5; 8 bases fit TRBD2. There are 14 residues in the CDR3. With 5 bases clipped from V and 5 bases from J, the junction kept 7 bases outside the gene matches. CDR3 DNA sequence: TGTGCCAGCAGTCACCCCGGGAGGGGTGAGACCCAGTACTTC. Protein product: CASSHPGRGETQYF.

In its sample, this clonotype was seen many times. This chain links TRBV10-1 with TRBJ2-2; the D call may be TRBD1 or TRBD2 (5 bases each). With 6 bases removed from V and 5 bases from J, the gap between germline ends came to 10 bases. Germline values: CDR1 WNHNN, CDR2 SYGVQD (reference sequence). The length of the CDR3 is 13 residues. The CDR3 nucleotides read TGCGCCAGCAGCTTTGGGGGTACCGGGGAGCTGTTTTTT. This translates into CASSFGGTGELFF.